A selection of T cell receptor beta chains follows, all from one sample in a study of cytomegalovirus exposure and HLA in healthy donors. Here immunoSEQ multiplex PCR was the method, and the copy in TCRdb shows in-frame clones only, minus some. The sample holds around 90,000 clones; around 85% are singletons and the top ten take around 7%. The specimen was PBMCs. Receptor source: a man aged 35 to 55 in good health and CMV-seropositive. The CDR3 runs from the conserved cysteine through the conserved F or W. The D gene is left open where the match is weak.

TRBD2	TRBV27	15	TRBJ2-1	TGTGCCAGCAGTATCGGACTAGCGAGGTACAATGAGCAGTTCTTC	CASSIGLARYNEQFF
TRBD1	TRBV6-1	16	TRBJ1-5	TGTGCCAGCAGTGACCAGCCCGGGGACAGGAATCAGCCCCAGCATTTT	CASSDQPGDRNQPQHF
TRBD1	TRBV27	15	TRBJ2-3	TGTGCCAGCAGCCGACAGGGTTCGGAGACAGATACGCAGTATTTT	CASSRQGSETDTQYF
TRBD2	TRBV6-4	15	TRBJ2-3	TGTGCCAGCAGCCCTAGCGGTTTAAGTTCAGATACGCAGTATTTT	CASSPSGLSSDTQYF
.	TRBV28	12	TRBJ2-2	TGTGCCAGCAGCCAAAACACCGGGGAGCTGTTTTTT	CASSQNTGELFF
.	TRBV5-8	14	TRBJ2-1	TGTGCCAGCAGCTTGGGCGGCGGATACAATGAGCAGTTCTTC	CASSLGGGYNEQFF
TRBD1	TRBV6-1	16	TRBJ1-2	TGTGCCAGCAGTGAAGCCGGACCGACAGGGGGAGGCGGCTACACCTTC	CASSEAGPTGGGGYTF
.	TRBV7-2	14	TRBJ1-4	TGTGCCAGCAGCTTACCCGGGGATAATGAAAAACTGTTTTTT	CASSLPGDNEKLFF
.	TRBV7-3	16	TRBJ2-1	TGTGCCAGCAGCTTAATAGGCGGGACCCCCAACAATGAGCAGTTCTTC	CASSLIGGTPNNEQFF
.	TRBV11-3	15	TRBJ1-4	TGTGCCAGCAGCCGCGGAGGTTCAACTAATGAAAAACTGTTTTTT	CASSRGGSTNEKLFF
.	TRBV5-1	14	TRBJ1-1	TGCGCCAGCAGCTTGCTTCGAAAGGGGACTGAAGCTTTCTTT	CASSLLRKGTEAFF
TRBD1	TRBV5-6	15	TRBJ1-5	TGTGCCAGCAGTCTAAAGACAGGGAGCAATCAGCCCCAGCATTTT	CASSLKTGSNQPQHF
.	TRBV4-1	14	TRBJ1-5	TGCGCCAGCAGCCAATTGGGCAGCTATCAGCCCCAGCATTTT	CASSQLGSYQPQHF
TRBD1	TRBV4-1	16	TRBJ1-1	TGCGCCAGCAGCCAGGGACAGGAATATATGAACACTGAAGCTTTCTTT	CASSQGQEYMNTEAFF
TRBD2	TRBV28	16	TRBJ2-2	TGTGCCAGCAGTTTACCTAGCGGGAGATTAACCGGGGAGCTGTTTTTT	CASSLPSGRLTGELFF
.	TRBV19	14	TRBJ2-7	TGTGCCAGTAGTATTCCCCAGGACACCTACGAGCAGTACTTC	CASSIPQDTYEQYF
TRBD1	TRBV28	14	TRBJ2-1	TGTGCCAGCAATCCAGGGACAGCCTACAATGAGCAGTTCTTC	CASNPGTAYNEQFF
.	TRBV7-9	14	TRBJ2-7	TGTGCCAGCAGCTTAGCGGGGGCTAACAACGAGCAGTACTTC	CASSLAGANNEQYF
.	TRBV11-3	15	TRBJ1-1	TGTGCCAGCAGCTCGCGGGTCAGTACGAACACTGAAGCTTTCTTT	CASSSRVSTNTEAFF
.	TRBV2	15	TRBJ2-2	TGTGCCAGCAGTGAAACGAGGAGTGTGGCCGGGGAGCTGTTTTTT	CASSETRSVAGELFF
TRBD2	TRBV10-3	14	TRBJ2-1	TGTGCCATCAGTGATAGCGGGGGATACAATGAGCAGTTCTTC	CAISDSGGYNEQFF
.	TRBV19	15	TRBJ2-7	TGTGCCAGTAGTATATCCCACTCAAGCTCCTACGAGCAGTACTTC	CASSISHSSSYEQYF